Below are 2 T cell receptor beta chains sequenced from a single sample in a study of sequential checkpoint blockade in melanoma. The table came from immunoSEQ multiplex PCR; TCRdb's copy has only in-frame clones and leaves some out. The sample lists 3,400 or so clones, about 22% seen once, with 15% to 18% in the top ten. The treatment was: randomized to nivolumab then ipilimumab (arm A) or the reverse (arm B). The sample consisted of tumor tissue (inferred from file names), taken from a patient given nivolumab and ipilimumab in sequence. These receptors all stem from a human patient with melanoma. Some clones in this sample may be carry-over from other donors' samples.

This clone turned up a few times. The chain links TRBV19 to TRBJ2-1, with 9 bases identical to TRBD2. CDR1 is LNHDA, CDR2 SQIVND, per germline (reference sequence). The length of the CDR3 is 13 residues. Trimming at V came to 2 bases and at J to 8 bases, leaving 1 base not matched to a gene. The CDR3 DNA reads TGTGCCAGTAGTATACTAGCGGGGTATGAGCAGTTCTTC. This encodes CASSILAGYEQFF.

This clone is classed as medium-sized. This chain connects TRBV6-8 to TRBJ1-6, with D hard to call. This CDR3 comprises 14 residues. Germline V gives CDR1 MNHGY, CDR2 SAAAGT. Trimming shortened V by 2 bases and J by 6 bases, and 8 bases separated the two germline ends. CDR3 sequence (DNA): TGTGCCAGCAGTTACCTCGAGGTTAATTCACCCCTCCACTTT. As protein: CASSYLEVNSPLHF.